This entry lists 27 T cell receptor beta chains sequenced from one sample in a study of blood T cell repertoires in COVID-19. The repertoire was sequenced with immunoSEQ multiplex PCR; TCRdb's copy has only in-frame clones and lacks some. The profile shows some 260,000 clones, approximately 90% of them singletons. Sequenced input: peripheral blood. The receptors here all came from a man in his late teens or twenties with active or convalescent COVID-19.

This chain's CDR3 is CASSSIGQGYTEAFF. In DNA, the CDR3 is TGTGCCAGCAGTTCTATAGGACAGGGCTACACTGAAGCTTTCTTT. The chain employs TRBV28 and TRBJ1-1, with 8 positions matching TRBD1. V lost 4 bases, J lost 3 bases, and 7 bases stayed unmatched. Germline V CDR1 and CDR2: MDHEN, SYDVKM. This CDR3 has 15 amino acids. The complete variable domain, with remaining parts taken from reference TRBV28 and TRBJ1-1, reads DVKVTQSSRYLVKRTGEKVFLECVQDMDHENMFWYRQDPGLGLRLIYFSYDVKMKEKGDIPEGYSVSREKKERFSLILESASTNQTSMYLCASSSIGQGYTEAFFGQGTRLTVV.

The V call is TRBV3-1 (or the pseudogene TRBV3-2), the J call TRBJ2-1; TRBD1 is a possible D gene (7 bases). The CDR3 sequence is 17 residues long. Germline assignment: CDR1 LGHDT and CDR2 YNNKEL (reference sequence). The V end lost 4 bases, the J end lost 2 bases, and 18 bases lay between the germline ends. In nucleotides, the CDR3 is TGTGCCAGCAGCCGCGGGGACAGCAAACTTCCCTACAATGAGCAGTTCTTC. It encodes CASSRGDSKLPYNEQFF.

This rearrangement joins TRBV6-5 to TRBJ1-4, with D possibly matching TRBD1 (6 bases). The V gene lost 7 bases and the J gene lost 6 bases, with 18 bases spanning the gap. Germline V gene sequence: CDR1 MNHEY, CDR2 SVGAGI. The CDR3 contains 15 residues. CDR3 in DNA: TGTGCCAGCAACGGCCGTGGGGGCAGGGATGAAAAACTGTTTTTT. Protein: CASNGRGGRDEKLFF.

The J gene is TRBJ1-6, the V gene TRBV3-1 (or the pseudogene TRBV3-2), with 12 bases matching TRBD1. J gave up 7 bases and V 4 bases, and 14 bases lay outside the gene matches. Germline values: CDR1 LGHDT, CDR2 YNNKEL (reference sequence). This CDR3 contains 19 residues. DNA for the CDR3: TGTGCCAGCAGCCTTAACCGGGACAGGGGGCGCGTGGGGAATTCACCCCTCCACTTT. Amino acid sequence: CASSLNRDRGRVGNSPLHF.

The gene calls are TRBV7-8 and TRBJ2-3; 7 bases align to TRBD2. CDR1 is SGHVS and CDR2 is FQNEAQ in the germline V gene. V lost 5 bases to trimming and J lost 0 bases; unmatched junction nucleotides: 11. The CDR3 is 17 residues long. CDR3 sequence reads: CASSPRGAGVSTDTQYF. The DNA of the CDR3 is TGTGCCAGCAGCCCGCGAGGGGCGGGGGTTAGCACAGATACGCAGTATTTT.

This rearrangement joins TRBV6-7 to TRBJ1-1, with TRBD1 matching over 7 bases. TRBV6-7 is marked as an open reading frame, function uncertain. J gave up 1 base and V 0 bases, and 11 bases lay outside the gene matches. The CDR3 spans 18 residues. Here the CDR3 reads CASSYSVGQGGSNTEAFF. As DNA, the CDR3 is TGTGCCAGCAGTTACTCGGTTGGCCAGGGGGGATCGAACACTGAAGCTTTCTTT.

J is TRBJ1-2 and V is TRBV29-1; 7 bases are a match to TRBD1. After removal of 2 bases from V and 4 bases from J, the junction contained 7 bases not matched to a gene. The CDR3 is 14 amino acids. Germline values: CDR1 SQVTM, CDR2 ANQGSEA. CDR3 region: CSVETGTALYGYTF. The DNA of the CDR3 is TGCAGCGTTGAAACCGGGACAGCCCTCTATGGCTACACCTTC.

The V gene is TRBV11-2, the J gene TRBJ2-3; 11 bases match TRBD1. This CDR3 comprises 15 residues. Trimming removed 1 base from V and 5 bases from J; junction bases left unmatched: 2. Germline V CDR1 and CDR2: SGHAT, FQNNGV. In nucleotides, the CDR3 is TGTGCCAGCAGCTTAGGGACAGGGGGCAGAGATACGCAGTATTTT. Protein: CASSLGTGGRDTQYF.

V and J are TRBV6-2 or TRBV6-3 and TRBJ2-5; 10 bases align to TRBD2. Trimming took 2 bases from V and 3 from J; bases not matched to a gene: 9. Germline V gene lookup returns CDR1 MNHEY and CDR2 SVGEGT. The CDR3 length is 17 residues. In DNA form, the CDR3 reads TGTGCCAGCAGTTACCCTGGACTAGCGGTGCTAAAAGAGACCCAGTACTTC. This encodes CASSYPGLAVLKETQYF.

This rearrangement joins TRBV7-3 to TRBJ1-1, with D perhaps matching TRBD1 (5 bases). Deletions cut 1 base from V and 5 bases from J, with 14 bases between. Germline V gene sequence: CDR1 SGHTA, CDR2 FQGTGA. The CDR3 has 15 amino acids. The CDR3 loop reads CASSLRGAGRTEAFF. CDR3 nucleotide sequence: TGTGCCAGCAGCTTAAGAGGTGCAGGGAGGACTGAAGCTTTCTTT. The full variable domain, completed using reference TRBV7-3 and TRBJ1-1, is GAGVSQTPSNKVTEKGKYVELRCDPISGHTALYWYRQSLGQGPEFLIYFQGTGAADDSGLPNDRFFAVRPEGSVSTLKIQRTERGDSAVYLCASSLRGAGRTEAFFGQGTRLTVV.

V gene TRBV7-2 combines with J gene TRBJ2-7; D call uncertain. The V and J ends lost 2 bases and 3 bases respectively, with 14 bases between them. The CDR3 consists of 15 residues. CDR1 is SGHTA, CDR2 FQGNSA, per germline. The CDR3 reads CASSLSNHGFYEQYF. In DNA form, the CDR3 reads TGTGCCAGCAGCTTAAGTAACCATGGCTTCTACGAGCAGTACTTC.

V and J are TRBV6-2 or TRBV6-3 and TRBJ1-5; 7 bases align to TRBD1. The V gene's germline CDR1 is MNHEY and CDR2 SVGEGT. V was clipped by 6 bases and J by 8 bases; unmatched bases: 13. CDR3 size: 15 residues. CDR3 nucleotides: TGTGCCAGCAGCGGGACAGATAGCCGTAATGAGCCCCAGCATTTT. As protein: CASSGTDSRNEPQHF.

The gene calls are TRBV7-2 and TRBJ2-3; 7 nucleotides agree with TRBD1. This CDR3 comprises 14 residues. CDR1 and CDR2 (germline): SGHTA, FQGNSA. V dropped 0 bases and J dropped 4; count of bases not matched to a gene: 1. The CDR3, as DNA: TGTGCCAGCAGCTTAGCAACAGGGGCAGATACGCAGTATTTT. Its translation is CASSLATGADTQYF. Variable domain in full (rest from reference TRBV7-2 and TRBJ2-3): GAGVSQSPSNKVTEKGKDVELRCDPISGHTALYWYRQSLGQGLEFLIYFQGNSAPDKSGLPSDRFSAERTGGSVSTLTIQRTQQEDSAVYLCASSLATGADTQYFGPGTRLTVL.

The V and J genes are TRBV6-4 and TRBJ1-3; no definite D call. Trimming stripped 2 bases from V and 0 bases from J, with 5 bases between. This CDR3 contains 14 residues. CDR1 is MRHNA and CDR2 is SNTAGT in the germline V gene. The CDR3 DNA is TGTGCCAGCAGTGACGTAAACTCTGGAAACACCATATATTTT. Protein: CASSDVNSGNTIYF.

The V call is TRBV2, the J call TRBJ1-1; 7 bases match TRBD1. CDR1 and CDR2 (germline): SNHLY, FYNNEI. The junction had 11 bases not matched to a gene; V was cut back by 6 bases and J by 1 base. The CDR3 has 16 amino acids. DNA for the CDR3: TGTGCCAGCAGCGATCGACAGGGTCTGAGGAACACTGAAGCTTTCTTT. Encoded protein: CASSDRQGLRNTEAFF.

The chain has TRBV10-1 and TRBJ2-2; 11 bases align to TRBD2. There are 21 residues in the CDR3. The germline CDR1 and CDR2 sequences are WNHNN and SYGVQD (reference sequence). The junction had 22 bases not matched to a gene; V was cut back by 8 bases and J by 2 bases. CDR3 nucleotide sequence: TGCGCCAGCGGGACTAGCGGAAACCATTCGATAAACCTATCAAACACCGGGGAGCTGTTTTTT. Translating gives CASGTSGNHSINLSNTGELFF.

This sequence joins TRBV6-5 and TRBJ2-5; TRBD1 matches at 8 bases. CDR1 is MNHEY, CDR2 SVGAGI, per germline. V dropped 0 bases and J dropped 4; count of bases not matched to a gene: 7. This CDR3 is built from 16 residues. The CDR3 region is CASSYSPGGNGETQYF. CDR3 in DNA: TGTGCCAGCAGTTACTCGCCAGGGGGCAACGGAGAGACCCAGTACTTC.

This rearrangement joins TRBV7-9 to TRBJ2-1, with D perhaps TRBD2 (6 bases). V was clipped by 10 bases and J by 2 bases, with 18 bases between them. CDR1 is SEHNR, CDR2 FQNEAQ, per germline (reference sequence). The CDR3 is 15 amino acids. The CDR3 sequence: CAINSFGGPYNEQFF. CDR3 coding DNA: TGTGCCATCAACTCATTCGGGGGACCCTACAATGAGCAGTTCTTC.

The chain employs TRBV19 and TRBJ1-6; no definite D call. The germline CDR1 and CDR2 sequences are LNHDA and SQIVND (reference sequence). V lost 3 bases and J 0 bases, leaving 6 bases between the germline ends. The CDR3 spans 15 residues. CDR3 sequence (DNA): TGTGCCAGTAGTATCCCGAGCTCCTATAATTCACCCCTCCACTTT. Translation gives CASSIPSSYNSPLHF. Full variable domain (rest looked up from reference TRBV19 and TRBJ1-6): DGGITQSPKYLFRKEGQNVTLSCEQNLNHDAMYWYRQDPGQGLRLIYYSQIVNDFQKGDIAEGYSVSREKKESFPLTVTSAQKNPTAFYLCASSIPSSYNSPLHFGNGTRLTVT.

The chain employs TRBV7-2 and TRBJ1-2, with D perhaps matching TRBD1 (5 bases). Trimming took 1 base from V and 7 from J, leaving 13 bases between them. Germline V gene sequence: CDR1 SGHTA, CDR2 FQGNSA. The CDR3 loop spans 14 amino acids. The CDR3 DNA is TGTGCCAGCAGCTTAGGAGGGACTCCTTCTGGCTACACCTTC. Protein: CASSLGGTPSGYTF.

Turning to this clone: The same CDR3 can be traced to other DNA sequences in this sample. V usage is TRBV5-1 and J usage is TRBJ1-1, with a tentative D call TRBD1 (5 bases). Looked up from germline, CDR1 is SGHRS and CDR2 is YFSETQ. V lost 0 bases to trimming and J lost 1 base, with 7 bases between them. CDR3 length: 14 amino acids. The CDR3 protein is CASSLAGGNTEAFF. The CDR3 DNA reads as TGCGCCAGCAGCTTGGCCGGGGGGAACACTGAAGCTTTCTTT.

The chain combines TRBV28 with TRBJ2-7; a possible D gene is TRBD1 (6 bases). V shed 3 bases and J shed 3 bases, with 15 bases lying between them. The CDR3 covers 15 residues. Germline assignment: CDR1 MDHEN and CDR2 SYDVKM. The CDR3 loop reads CASSFLGQGIYEQYF. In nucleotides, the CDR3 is TGTGCCAGCAGTTTCCTGGGCCAGGGGATCTACGAGCAGTACTTC.

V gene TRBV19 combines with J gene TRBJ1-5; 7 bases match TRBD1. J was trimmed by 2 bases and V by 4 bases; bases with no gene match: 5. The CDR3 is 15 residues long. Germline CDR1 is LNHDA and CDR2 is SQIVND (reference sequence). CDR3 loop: CASSRQGRGNQPQHF. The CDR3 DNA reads TGTGCCAGTAGTAGACAGGGCCGGGGCAATCAGCCCCAGCATTTT. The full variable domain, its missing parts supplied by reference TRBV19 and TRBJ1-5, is DGGITQSPKYLFRKEGQNVTLSCEQNLNHDAMYWYRQDPGQGLRLIYYSQIVNDFQKGDIAEGYSVSREKKESFPLTVTSAQKNPTAFYLCASSRQGRGNQPQHFGDGTRLSIL.

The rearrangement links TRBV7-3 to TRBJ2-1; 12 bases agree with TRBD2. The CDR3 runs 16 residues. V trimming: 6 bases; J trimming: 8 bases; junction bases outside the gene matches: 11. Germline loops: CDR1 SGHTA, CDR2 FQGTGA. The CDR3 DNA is TGTGCCAGCAGGGGGGCTAGCGGGAGGGTTGCGGATGAGCAGTTCTTC. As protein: CASRGASGRVADEQFF.

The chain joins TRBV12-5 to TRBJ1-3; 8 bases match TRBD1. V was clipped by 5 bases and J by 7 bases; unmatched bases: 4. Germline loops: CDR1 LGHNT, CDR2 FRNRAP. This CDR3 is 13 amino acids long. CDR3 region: CASGGRQGNTIYF. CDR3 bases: TGTGCTAGTGGTGGGAGACAGGGGAACACCATATATTTT.

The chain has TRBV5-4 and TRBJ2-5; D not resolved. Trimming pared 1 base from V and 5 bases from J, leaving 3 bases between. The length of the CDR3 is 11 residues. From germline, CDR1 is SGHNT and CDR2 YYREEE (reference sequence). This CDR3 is CASSLSETQYF. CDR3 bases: TGTGCCAGCAGCTTGTCGGAGACCCAGTACTTC.

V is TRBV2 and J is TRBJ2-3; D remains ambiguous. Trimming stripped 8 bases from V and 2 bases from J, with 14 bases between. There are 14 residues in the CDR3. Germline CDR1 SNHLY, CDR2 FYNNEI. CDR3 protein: CASGPVTFTDTQYF. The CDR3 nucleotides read TGTGCCAGCGGTCCGGTAACCTTCACAGATACGCAGTATTTT.